This T cell receptor (beta chain) was documented in a study of CD8 T cells in Susac syndrome. The V gene's germline CDR1 is DFQATT and CDR2 SNEGSKA (reference sequence). The CDR3 has 17 residues. V was pared by 6 bases and J by 9 bases, with 22 bases of the junction left unmatched. Reverse transcription of roughly 0.5 to 1 ug RNA was carried out with random hexamers. Amplification of TCR beta CDR3 by immunoSEQ multiplex PCR spanned 54 Vbeta and 13 Jbeta. TCRdb ran MiXCR on the immunoSEQ multiplex PCR reads and lists one entry per CDR3 protein. The sample has a few hundred thousand distinct CDR3 sequences, roughly 94% seen once.

This TCR derives from a human donor with multiple sclerosis. V usage is TRBV20-1 and J usage is TRBJ2-1; 8 nucleotides align to TRBD2. Material for sequencing was CD4+ T cells from PBMCs. The CDR3 loop is CSASEPRGSGNVGEQFF. In DNA form, the CDR3 reads TGCAGTGCCAGCGAACCTCGGGGTAGCGGGAACGTAGGTGAGCAGTTCTTC.